The 4 T cell receptor beta chains in this list originate from one sample, sequenced in a study of patients and donors after allogeneic stem cell transplantation. MiXCR, run by TCRdb on the RT-PCR reads, gives a single entry per CDR3 protein. The sample has about 410,000 distinct CDR3 sequences, around 16% seen once. The specimen sequenced was blood, either unsorted or a sorted T cell fraction (not recorded which). These receptors originate from a human donor who was either an allogeneic HSCT recipient or a stem cell or donor lymphocyte infusion donor (not recorded which). It is not recorded whose cells these are; they may come from a transplant donor.

This clonotype has ten or more counts. V and J are TRBV12-3 or TRBV12-4 and TRBJ1-1, with D uncertain. This CDR3 is 14 amino acids long. V lost 3 bases and J 1 base, leaving 9 bases between the germline ends. CDR3 DNA: TGTGCCAGCAGTTTGATACTCAGGAACACTGAAGCTTTCTTT. Translating gives CASSLILRNTEAFF.

This clonotype was detected a few times. The chain uses TRBV9 and TRBJ2-7; 13 positions match TRBD2. This CDR3 contains 15 residues. In germline, CDR1 is SGDLS, CDR2 YYNGEE. V lost 4 bases, J lost 6 bases, and 7 bases stayed unmatched. CDR3 DNA sequence: TGTGCCAGCAGCCCAAGACTAGCGGGAGGCTTCGAGCAGTACTTC. Protein sequence: CASSPRLAGGFEQYF. The full variable domain, with the rest looked up from reference TRBV9 and TRBJ2-7, is DSGVTQTPKHLITATGQRVTLRCSPRSGDLSVYWYQQSLDQGLQFLIQYYNGEERAKGNILERFSAQQFPDLHSELNLSSLELGDSALYFCASSPRLAGGFEQYFGPGTRLTVT.

Points on this clonotype: This sequence may be a read error, since a much larger clone differs from it by one base. The J gene is TRBJ1-5, the V gene TRBV10-3, with D perhaps matching TRBD1 (6 bases). There are 13 residues in the CDR3. The germline V gene encodes CDR1 ENHRY and CDR2 SYGVKD. CDR3 region: CATSEQGRQPQHF. CDR3 sequence (DNA): TGTGCCACCAGTGAACAGGGAAGACAGCCCCAGCATTTT.

This clonotype came up a few times. The V gene is TRBV20-1, the J gene TRBJ1-6, with 7 bases fitting TRBD1. V lost 5 bases to trimming and J lost 6 bases; unmatched junction nucleotides: 7. The germline V gene encodes CDR1 DFQATT and CDR2 SNEGSKA (reference sequence). The CDR3 is made up of 14 amino acids. The CDR3 protein is CSASLGDSNSPLHF. Written as DNA, the CDR3 is TGCAGTGCTTCGCTGGGGGACAGTAATTCACCCCTCCACTTT.